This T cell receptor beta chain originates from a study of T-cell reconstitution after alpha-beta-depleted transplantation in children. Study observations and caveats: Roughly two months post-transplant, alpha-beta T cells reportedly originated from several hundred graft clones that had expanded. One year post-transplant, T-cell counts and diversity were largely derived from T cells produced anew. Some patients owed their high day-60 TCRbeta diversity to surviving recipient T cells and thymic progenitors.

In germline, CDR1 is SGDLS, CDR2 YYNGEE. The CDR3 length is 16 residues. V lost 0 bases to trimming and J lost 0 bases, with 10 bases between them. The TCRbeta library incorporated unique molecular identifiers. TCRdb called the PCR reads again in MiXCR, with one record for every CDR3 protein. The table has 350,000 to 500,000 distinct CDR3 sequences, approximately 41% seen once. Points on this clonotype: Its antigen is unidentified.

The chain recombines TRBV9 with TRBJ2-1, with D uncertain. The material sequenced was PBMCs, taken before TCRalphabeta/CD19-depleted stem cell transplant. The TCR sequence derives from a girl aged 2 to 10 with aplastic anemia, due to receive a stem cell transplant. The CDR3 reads CASSVGVGHSYNEQFF. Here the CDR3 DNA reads TGTGCCAGCAGCGTAGGGGTGGGCCACTCCTACAATGAGCAGTTCTTC.